The clone carrying this T cell receptor (beta chain) appeared once. Relative to the germline gene, one junction end is altered; a read error may explain this. The second PCR ran roughly 6 to 12 cycles with a sample-barcoded 5' primer and J-beta primers. TCRdb re-derived calls from the 5' RACE reads in MiXCR, one entry per CDR3 protein. The table shows roughly 1,800,000 distinct CDR3 sequences, with around half occurring only once. This entry comes from a study of blood T cells in healthy people across ages. The V gene's germline CDR1 is MDHEN and CDR2 SYDVKM. The CDR3 extends over 14 amino acids. The rearrangement uses TRBV28 and TRBJ1-6; the D gene is possibly TRBD1 (6 bases). The clonotype comes from a woman aged 40 to 49 in good health. The sample consisted of blood. In nucleotides, the CDR3 is TGCGCCAGCAGCCCAGGGGACCATAATTCACCCCTCCACTTT. Protein product: CASSPGDHNSPLHF.